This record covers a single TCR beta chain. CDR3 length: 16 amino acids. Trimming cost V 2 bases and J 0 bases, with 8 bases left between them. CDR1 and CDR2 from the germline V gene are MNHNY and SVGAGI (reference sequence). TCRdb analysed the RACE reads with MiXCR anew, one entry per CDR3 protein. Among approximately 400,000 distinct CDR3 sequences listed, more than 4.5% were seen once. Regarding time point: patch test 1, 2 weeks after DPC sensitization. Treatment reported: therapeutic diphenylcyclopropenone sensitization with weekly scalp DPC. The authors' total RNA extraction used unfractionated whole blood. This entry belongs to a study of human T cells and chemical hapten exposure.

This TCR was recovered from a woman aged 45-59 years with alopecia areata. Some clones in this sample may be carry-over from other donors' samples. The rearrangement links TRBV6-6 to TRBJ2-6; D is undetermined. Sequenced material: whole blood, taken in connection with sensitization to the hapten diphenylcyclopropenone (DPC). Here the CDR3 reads CASSYTALSGANVLTF. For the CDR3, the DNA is TGTGCCAGCAGTTACACCGCTCTCTCTGGGGCCAACGTCCTGACTTTC.